The present T cell receptor beta chain was sequenced within a study of brain metastases from non-small cell lung cancer. Trimming took 0 bases from V and 2 from J, leaving 11 bases between them. This CDR3 has 15 residues. The germline CDR1 and CDR2 sequences are LGHNA and YSLEER. Some clones are missing from TCRdb's copy, which holds only in-frame ones; the method was immunoSEQ multiplex PCR. Among some 1,400 clones, nearly 85% were seen once, and the ten largest hold around 20%. The gene calls are TRBV4-3 and TRBJ2-7; D tentatively reads TRBD1 or TRBD2 (5 bases each). The receptor was isolated from a donor at least 40 years old with non-small cell lung cancer. The specimen sequenced was tumor-adjacent normal tissue. Here the CDR3 reads CASSQDSPGPYEQYF. As DNA, the CDR3 is TGCGCCAGCAGCCAAGATTCCCCGGGGCCCTACGAGCAGTACTTC.